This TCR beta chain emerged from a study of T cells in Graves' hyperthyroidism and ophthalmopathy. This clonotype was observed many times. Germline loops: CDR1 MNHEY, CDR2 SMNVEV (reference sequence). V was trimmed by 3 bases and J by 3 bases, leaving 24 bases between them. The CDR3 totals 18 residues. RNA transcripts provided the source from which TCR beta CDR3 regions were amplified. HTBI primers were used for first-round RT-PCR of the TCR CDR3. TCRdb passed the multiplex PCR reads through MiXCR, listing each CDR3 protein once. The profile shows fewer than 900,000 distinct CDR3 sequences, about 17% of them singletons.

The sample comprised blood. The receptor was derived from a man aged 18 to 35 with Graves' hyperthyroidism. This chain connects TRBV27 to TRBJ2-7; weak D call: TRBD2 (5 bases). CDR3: CASSLKGGSKRLLYEQYF. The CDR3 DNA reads TGTGCCAGCAGTTTGAAAGGAGGATCCAAACGACTTCTCTACGAGCAGTACTTC.